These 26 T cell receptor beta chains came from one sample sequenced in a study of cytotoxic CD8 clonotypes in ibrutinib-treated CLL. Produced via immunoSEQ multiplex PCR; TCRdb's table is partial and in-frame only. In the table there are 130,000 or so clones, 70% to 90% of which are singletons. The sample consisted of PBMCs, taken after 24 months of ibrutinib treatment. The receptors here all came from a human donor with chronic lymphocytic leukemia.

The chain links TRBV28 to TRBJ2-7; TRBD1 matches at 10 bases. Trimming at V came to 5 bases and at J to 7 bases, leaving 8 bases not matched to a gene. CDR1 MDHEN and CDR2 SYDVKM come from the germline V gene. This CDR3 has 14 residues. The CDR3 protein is CASSRGDRGGEQYF. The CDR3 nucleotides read TGTGCCAGCAGTCGGGGGGACAGGGGTGGTGAGCAGTACTTC.

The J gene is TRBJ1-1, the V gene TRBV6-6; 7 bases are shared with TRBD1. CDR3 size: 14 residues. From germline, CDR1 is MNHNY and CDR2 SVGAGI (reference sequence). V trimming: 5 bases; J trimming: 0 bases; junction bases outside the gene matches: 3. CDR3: CASSRGQMNTEAFF. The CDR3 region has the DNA TGTGCCAGCAGTAGGGGACAGATGAACACTGAAGCTTTCTTT.

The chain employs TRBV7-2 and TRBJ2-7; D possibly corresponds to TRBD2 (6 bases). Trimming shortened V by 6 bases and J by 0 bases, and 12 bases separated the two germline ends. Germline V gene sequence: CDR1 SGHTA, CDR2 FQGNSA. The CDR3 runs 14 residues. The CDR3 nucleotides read TGTGCCAGCAGGACTGGCGGGGCCTCCTACGAGCAGTACTTC. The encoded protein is CASRTGGASYEQYF.

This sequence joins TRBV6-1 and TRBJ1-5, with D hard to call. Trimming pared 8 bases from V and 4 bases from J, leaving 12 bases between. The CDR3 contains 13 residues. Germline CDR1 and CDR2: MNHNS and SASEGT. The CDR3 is CASRAVVNQPQHF. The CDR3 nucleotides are TGTGCCAGCCGGGCCGTCGTTAATCAGCCCCAGCATTTT.

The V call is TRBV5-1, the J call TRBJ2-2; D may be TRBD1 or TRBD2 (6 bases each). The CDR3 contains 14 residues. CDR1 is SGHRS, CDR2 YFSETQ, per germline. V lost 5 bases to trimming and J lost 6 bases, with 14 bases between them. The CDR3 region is CASSISGAAGELFF. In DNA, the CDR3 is TGCGCCAGCAGTATTTCGGGGGCCGCCGGGGAGCTGTTTTTT.

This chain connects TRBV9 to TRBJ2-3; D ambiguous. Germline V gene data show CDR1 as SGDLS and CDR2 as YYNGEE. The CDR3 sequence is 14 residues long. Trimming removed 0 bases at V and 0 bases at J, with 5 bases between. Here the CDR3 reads CASSVDWSTDTQYF. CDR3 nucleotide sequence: TGTGCCAGCAGCGTAGACTGGAGCACAGATACGCAGTATTTT.

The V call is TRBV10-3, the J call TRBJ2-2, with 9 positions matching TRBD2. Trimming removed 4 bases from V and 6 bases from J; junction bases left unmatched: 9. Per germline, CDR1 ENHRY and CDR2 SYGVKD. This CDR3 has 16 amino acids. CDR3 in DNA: TGTGCCATCAGTGGGGTAGCGGGGGCCGGCCCCGGGGAGCTGTTTTTT. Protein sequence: CAISGVAGAGPGELFF.

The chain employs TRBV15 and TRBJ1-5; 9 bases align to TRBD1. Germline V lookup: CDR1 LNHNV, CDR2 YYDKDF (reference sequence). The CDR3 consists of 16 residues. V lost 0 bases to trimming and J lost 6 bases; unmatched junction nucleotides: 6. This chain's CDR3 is CATSRDLTGGTQPQHF. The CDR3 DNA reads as TGTGCCACCAGCAGAGACCTAACAGGGGGCACTCAGCCCCAGCATTTT.

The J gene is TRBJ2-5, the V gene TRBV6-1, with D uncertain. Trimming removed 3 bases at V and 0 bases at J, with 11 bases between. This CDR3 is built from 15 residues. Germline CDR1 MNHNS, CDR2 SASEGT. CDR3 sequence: CASSDVLEYQETQYF. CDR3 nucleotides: TGTGCCAGCAGTGATGTGCTTGAGTACCAAGAGACCCAGTACTTC.

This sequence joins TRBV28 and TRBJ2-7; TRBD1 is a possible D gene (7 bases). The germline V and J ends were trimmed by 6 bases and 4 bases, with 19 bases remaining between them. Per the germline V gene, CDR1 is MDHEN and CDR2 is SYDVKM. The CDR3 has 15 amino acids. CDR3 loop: CASRTLYRGGYEQYF. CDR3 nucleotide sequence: TGTGCCAGCAGAACCCTCTACAGGGGAGGTTACGAGCAGTACTTC.

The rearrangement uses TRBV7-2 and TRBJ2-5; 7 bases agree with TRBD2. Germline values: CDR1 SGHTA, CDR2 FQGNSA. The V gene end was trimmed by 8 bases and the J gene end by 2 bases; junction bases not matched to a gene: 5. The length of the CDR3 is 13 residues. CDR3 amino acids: CASRPGGQETQYF. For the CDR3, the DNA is TGTGCCAGCCGCCCCGGGGGGCAAGAGACCCAGTACTTC. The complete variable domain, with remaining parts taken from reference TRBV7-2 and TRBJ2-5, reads GAGVSQSPSNKVTEKGKDVELRCDPISGHTALYWYRQSLGQGLEFLIYFQGNSAPDKSGLPSDRFSAERTGGSVSTLTIQRTQQEDSAVYLCASRPGGQETQYFGPGTRLLVL.

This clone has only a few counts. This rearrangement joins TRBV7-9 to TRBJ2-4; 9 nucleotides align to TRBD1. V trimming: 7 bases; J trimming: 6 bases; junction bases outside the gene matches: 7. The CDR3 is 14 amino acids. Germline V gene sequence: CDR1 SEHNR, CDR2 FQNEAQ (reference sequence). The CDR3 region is CASTRDREGNIQYF. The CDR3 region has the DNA TGTGCCAGCACGCGGGACAGGGAGGGAAACATTCAGTACTTC. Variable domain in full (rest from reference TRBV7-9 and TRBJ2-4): DTGVSQNPRHKITKRGQNVTFRCDPISEHNRLYWYRQTLGQGPEFLTYFQNEAQLEKSRLLSDRFSAERPKGSFSTLEIQRTEQGDSAMYLCASTRDREGNIQYFGAGTRLSVL.

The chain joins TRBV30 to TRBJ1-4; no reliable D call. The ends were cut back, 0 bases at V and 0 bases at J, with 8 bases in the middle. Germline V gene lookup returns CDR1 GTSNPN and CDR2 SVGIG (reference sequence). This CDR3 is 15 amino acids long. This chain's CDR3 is CAWSVLRATNEKLFF. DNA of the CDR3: TGTGCCTGGAGTGTACTGAGGGCAACTAATGAAAAACTGTTTTTT.

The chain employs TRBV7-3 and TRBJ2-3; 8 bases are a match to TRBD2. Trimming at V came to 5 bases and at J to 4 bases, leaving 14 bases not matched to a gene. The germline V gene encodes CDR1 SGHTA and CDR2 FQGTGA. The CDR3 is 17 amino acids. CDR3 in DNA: TGTGCCAGCAGCGTCAAACCAAGCGGGAGTGACGCAGATACGCAGTATTTT. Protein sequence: CASSVKPSGSDADTQYF.

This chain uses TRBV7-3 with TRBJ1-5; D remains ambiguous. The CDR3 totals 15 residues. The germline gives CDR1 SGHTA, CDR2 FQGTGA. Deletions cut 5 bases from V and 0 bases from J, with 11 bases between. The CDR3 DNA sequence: TGTGCCAGCAGCCTGGACGGGTATAGCAATCAGCCCCAGCATTTT. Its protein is CASSLDGYSNQPQHF.

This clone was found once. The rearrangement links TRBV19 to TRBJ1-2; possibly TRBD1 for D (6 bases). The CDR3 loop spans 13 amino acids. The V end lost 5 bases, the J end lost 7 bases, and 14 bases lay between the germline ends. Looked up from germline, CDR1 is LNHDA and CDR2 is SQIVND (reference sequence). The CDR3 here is CASSLNRDTGYTF. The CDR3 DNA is TGTGCCAGTAGTCTCAACAGGGATACTGGCTACACCTTC.

The CDR3: CASSSLTGSYSGANVLTF. In nucleotides, the CDR3 is TGTGCCAGCAGCTCCCTGACAGGGTCCTACTCTGGGGCCAACGTCCTGACTTTC. The genes are TRBV7-8 and TRBJ2-6; 7 bases agree with TRBD1. V dropped 4 bases and J dropped 0; count of bases not matched to a gene: 9. The CDR3 loop spans 18 amino acids. Germline V CDR1 and CDR2: SGHVS, FQNEAQ.

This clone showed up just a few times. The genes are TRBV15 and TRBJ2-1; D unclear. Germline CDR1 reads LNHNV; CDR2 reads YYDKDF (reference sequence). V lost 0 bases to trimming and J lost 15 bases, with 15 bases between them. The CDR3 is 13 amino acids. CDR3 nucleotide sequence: TGTGCCACCAGCAGAGATAAGGCTAGGCCTGGGTTCTTC. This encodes CATSRDKARPGFF.

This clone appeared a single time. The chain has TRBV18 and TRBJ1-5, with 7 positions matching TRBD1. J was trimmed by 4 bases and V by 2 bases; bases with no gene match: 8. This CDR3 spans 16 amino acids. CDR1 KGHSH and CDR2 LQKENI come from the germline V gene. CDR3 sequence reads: CASSPRQGDPNQPQHF. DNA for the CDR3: TGTGCCAGCTCACCAAGACAGGGAGACCCTAATCAGCCCCAGCATTTT.

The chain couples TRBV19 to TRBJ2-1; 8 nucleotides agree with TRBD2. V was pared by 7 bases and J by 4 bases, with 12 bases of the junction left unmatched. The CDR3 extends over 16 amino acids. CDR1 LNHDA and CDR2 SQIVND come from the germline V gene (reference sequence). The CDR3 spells CASIAGGDRRYNEQFF. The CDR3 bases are TGTGCCAGTATTGCGGGAGGAGATCGTCGATACAATGAGCAGTTCTTC.

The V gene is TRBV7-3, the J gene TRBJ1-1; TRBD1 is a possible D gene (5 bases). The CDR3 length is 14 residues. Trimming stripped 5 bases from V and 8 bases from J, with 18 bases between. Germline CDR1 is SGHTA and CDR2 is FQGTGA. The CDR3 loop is CASSRDFLWGEAFF. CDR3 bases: TGTGCCAGCAGCCGGGACTTTCTGTGGGGGGAAGCTTTCTTT.

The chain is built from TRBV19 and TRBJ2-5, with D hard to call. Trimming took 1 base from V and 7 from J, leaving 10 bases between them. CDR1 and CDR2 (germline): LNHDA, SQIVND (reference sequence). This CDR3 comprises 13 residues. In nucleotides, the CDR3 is TGTGCCAGTAGTATAGTTGCGTGGGGGACCCAGTACTTC. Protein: CASSIVAWGTQYF.

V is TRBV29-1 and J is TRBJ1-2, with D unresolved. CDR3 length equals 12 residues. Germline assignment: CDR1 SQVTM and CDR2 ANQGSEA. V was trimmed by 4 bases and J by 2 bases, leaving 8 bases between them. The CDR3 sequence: CSVVKFNYGYTF. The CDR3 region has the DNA TGCAGCGTTGTCAAGTTCAACTATGGCTACACCTTC.

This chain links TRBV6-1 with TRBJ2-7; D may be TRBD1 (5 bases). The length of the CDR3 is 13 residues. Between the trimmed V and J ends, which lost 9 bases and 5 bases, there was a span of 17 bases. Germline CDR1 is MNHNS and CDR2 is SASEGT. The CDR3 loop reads CASHRTRVDEQYF. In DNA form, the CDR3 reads TGTGCCAGTCACCGTACCAGGGTTGACGAGCAGTACTTC.

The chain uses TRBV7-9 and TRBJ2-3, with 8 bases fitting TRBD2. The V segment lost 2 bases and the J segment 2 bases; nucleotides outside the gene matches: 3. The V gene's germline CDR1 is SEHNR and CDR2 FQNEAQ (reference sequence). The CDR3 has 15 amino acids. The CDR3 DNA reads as TGTGCCAGCAGCTTACCAGCGGGAGTCACAGATACGCAGTATTTT. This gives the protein CASSLPAGVTDTQYF.

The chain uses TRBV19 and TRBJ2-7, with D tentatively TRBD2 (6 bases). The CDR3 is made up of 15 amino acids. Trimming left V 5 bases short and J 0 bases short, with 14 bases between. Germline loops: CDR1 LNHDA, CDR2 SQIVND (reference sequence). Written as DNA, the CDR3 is TGTGCCAGTAGTCTCACGACTAGAAGCTCCTACGAGCAGTACTTC. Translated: CASSLTTRSSYEQYF.